These T cell receptor beta chains were read from a single sample in a study of blood T cell repertoires in COVID-19. Only in-frame clones appear in the TCRdb table, and some are missing; sequencing was by immunoSEQ multiplex PCR. Here the sample spans about 170,000 clones, 92% being singletons. Specimen: peripheral blood. All receptors derive from a man between 25 and 39 years old with COVID-19, enrolled during active disease. Both conserved end residues are trimmed from each CDR3. D genes are given only for firm matches.

d_gene,v_gene,j_gene,CDR3aa
TRBD2,TRBV19,TRBJ2-2,ASSIGGLALTGELF
-,TRBV14,TRBJ2-7,ASSQVGVRYEQY
-,TRBV7-6,TRBJ2-1,ASSLAGGPGNEQF
-,TRBV7-9,TRBJ1-2,ASSPPWTDNYGYT
TRBD1,TRBV27,TRBJ1-1,ASSSDRGVTEAF
TRBD2,TRBV28,TRBJ2-1,ASTKRSGGSYNEQF
TRBD1,TRBV10-3,TRBJ1-3,AIQGSSGNTIY
-,TRBV6-5,TRBJ1-6,ASSYRGGQNSPLH
-,TRBV5-8,TRBJ2-3,ASSPVDTQY
TRBD1,TRBV28,TRBJ1-1,ASSRPGQVNTEAF
TRBD2,TRBV7-9,TRBJ2-7,ASSPGGGAGSYEQY
TRBD1,TRBV13,TRBJ1-2,ASSLGPDRGGYGYT
TRBD1,TRBV5-8,TRBJ2-5,ASSLENRGRETQY
TRBD2,TRBV9,TRBJ2-7,ASSVQAGEIREQY
TRBD1,TRBV19,TRBJ2-7,ASSNFKGGRANEQY
TRBD1,TRBV7-8,TRBJ1-2,ASSFGGGAGGYT
-,TRBV27,TRBJ2-5,ASSFGGQETQY
TRBD1,TRBV5-1,TRBJ2-7,ASRLGQGAHNEQY
-,TRBV28,TRBJ2-7,ASSQQGDEQY
TRBD1,TRBV6-5,TRBJ2-7,ASSQRTGSYEQY
-,TRBV2,TRBJ1-3,ASMGLGGGNTIY
TRBD2,TRBV9,TRBJ2-3,ASSVARVAGYTDTQY
-,TRBV9,TRBJ2-5,ASSVPGRGETQY
-,TRBV6-5,TRBJ2-2,ASSYSGSTGELF
-,TRBV5-1,TRBJ2-3,ASSWEGGQY
TRBD1,TRBV7-2,TRBJ1-1,ASSLWGQGAGTEAF
TRBD1,TRBV2,TRBJ1-4,ASSGGTGVTTNEKLF
TRBD2,TRBV2,TRBJ2-1,ASTLAGAEQF
-,TRBV7-2,TRBJ2-1,ASSSTHDSYNEQF
-,TRBV6-5,TRBJ2-4,ASSSPQGAKNIQY
-,TRBV9,TRBJ2-1,ASSVKQGLYNEQF
-,TRBV7-9,TRBJ2-7,ASSGFGREYEQY
-,TRBV6-5,TRBJ1-2,ASSYSISGESYGYT
-,TRBV27,TRBJ1-5,ASSLGSGPINSNQPQH
-,TRBV19,TRBJ1-4,ASSGRVLKEKLF
-,TRBV7-3,TRBJ2-1,ASSPSESSYNEQF
-,TRBV3-1/TRBV3-2,TRBJ1-5,ASSQDDKGRGQPQH
TRBD1,TRBV10-3,TRBJ2-2,ASHPTGLGPGELF
-,TRBV6-5,TRBJ1-2,ASSYLSNYGYT
-,TRBV19,TRBJ1-3,ASSGAGLGNTIY
TRBD2,TRBV7-3,TRBJ2-2,ASSLTSGRAWTGELF
-,TRBV11-1,TRBJ2-5,ASSLRSMTQY
-,TRBV11-1,TRBJ2-1,ASSVRRDFSYNEQF
-,TRBV3-1/TRBV3-2,TRBJ1-5,ASSLGRGNQPQH
TRBD2,TRBV2,TRBJ2-1,ASSEALGVLAGGPGYDEQF
-,TRBV6-2/TRBV6-3,TRBJ2-3,ASSYGGATDTQY
-,TRBV5-1,TRBJ2-7,ASSLSHVGGPYEQY
-,TRBV5-1,TRBJ2-1,ASSRTSGTVLF
-,TRBV27,TRBJ1-4,ASSSTAPNEKLF
-,TRBV7-2,TRBJ1-5,ASSLNRADQPQH
-,TRBV12-3/TRBV12-4,TRBJ1-1,ASSTGGNAF
TRBD1,TRBV7-3,TRBJ2-7,ASSPGQVGRNEQY
-,TRBV6-5,TRBJ1-2,ASSRQTANYGYT
-,TRBV7-3,TRBJ1-1,ASSLRPDSTEAF
-,TRBV20-1,TRBJ2-1,SASPTRGHEQF
TRBD1,TRBV9,TRBJ1-2,ASSGEVMDRVRKGYT
TRBD1,TRBV11-2,TRBJ1-4,ASSSPYRGSNEKLF
-,TRBV21-1,TRBJ2-6,ASSKGSGGYGANVLT
TRBD1,TRBV2,TRBJ1-1,ARTGTANTEAF
-,TRBV7-9,TRBJ2-7,ASTQSAYSYEQY